Presented here are 28 T cell receptor beta chains from one specimen sequenced in a study of HIV-infected patients and healthy controls. No cell fractionation was done, so the repertoire covers all unsorted peripheral blood T cells. cDNA was made from around 0.5 ug RNA using alpha and beta constant primers. Each of the alpha and beta chains got its own library through chain-specific third strand synthesis with indices. One entry per CDR3 protein, called by TCRdb with MiXCR from the 5' RACE reads. This sample has approximately 11,000 distinct CDR3 sequences, with around 5% found just once. The specimen sequenced was blood. The receptor set was obtained from an adult in good health.

This clonotype is termed medium-sized. The rearrangement links TRBV12-3 or TRBV12-4 to TRBJ2-7; 10 bases line up with TRBD1. The CDR3 contains 16 residues. V trimming: 0 bases; J trimming: 3 bases; junction bases outside the gene matches: 5. CDR3 in DNA: TGTGCCAGCAGTTTAGCGGGGACAGGGGCCAGCTACGAGCAGTACTTC. As protein: CASSLAGTGASYEQYF.

This clonotype was seen repeatedly, ten times or more. This chain joins TRBV5-1 and TRBJ2-7; D is undetermined. The CDR3 sequence is 14 residues long. Germline values: CDR1 SGHRS, CDR2 YFSETQ. Trimming shortened V by 0 bases and J by 0 bases, and 7 bases separated the two germline ends. CDR3 coding DNA: TGCGCCAGCAGCTTGGATCCCAGCTCCTACGAGCAGTACTTC. Amino acid sequence: CASSLDPSSYEQYF.

There are many counts of this clonotype. J is TRBJ2-5 and V is TRBV7-8, with D possibly TRBD1 on 6 matching bases. The CDR3 is 14 amino acids. V was shortened by 5 bases and J by 4 bases, with 14 bases between the two germline ends. Germline lookup yields CDR1 SGHVS and CDR2 FQNEAQ. The CDR3 DNA reads TGTGCCAGCAGCCGTCGTTGGGGGCGAGAGACCCAGTACTTC. Its protein product is CASSRRWGRETQYF.

This clonotype was counted between two and nine times. The chain couples TRBV2 to TRBJ1-5; D gene unclear. CDR1 and CDR2 from the germline V gene are SNHLY and FYNNEI. This CDR3 comprises 16 residues. Trimming stripped 1 base from V and 1 base from J, with 11 bases between. CDR3 DNA: TGTGCCAGCAGTGAAGGGGTGATTTCGAGCAATCAGCCCCAGCATTTT. It translates to CASSEGVISSNQPQHF.

In its sample, this clonotype ranks as medium-sized. The chain couples TRBV6-2 or TRBV6-3 to TRBJ2-4; tentatively, D is TRBD2 (5 bases). Germline-derived CDR1 and CDR2 are MNHEY and SVGEGT. The CDR3 spans 15 residues. Trimming pared 6 bases from V and 1 base from J, leaving 13 bases between. The CDR3 DNA reads TGTGCCAGCAGCCGTCCGAGCGGCGCCAAAAACATTCAGTACTTC. Amino acids: CASSRPSGAKNIQYF.

This rearrangement joins TRBV29-1 to TRBJ1-2; 7 nucleotides line up with TRBD1. V trimming: 7 bases; J trimming: 3 bases; junction bases outside the gene matches: 11. This CDR3 region has 14 residues. Germline CDR1 is SQVTM and CDR2 is ANQGSEA. This CDR3 is CSAAPGQLDYGYTF. Written as DNA, the CDR3 is TGCAGCGCCGCCCCGGGACAGCTAGACTATGGCTACACCTTC.

V gene TRBV7-7 combines with J gene TRBJ2-5; tentatively, D is TRBD1 (6 bases). The germline V gene has CDR1 SSHAT and CDR2 FNYEAQ (reference sequence). V was trimmed by 4 bases and J by 3 bases, leaving 15 bases between them. CDR3 length: 15 amino acids. DNA of the CDR3: TGTGCCAGCAGCTCAGGGGTGGGTGCTAAAGAGACCCAGTACTTC. Translation gives CASSSGVGAKETQYF.

This clonotype is labeled medium-sized. CDR3 coding DNA: TGTGCCAGCAGCCGAGAGTTGGGCAGCCCCCATGGCTACACCTTC. Protein product: CASSRELGSPHGYTF. The chain joins TRBV7-8 to TRBJ1-2; D ambiguous. Germline V gene sequence: CDR1 SGHVS, CDR2 FQNEAQ. The V and J ends lost 5 bases and 6 bases respectively, with 19 bases between them. This CDR3 contains 15 residues.

This clonotype is medium-sized by share. The chain recombines TRBV2 with TRBJ2-7; D uncertain. The germline V and J ends were trimmed by 1 base and 7 bases, with 14 bases remaining between them. Germline CDR1 is SNHLY and CDR2 is FYNNEI. CDR3 length: 14 residues. CDR3 in amino acids: CASSEVAGLGEQYF. For the CDR3, the DNA is TGTGCCAGCAGTGAAGTTGCAGGTCTCGGTGAGCAGTACTTC.

Within the sample, this clonotype is medium-sized. The chain combines TRBV20-1 with TRBJ1-1, with 7 bases matching TRBD1. Germline V gene lookup returns CDR1 DFQATT and CDR2 SNEGSKA (reference sequence). With V trimmed by 6 bases and J by 5 bases, 12 bases remained unmatched. The CDR3 is made up of 14 amino acids. The CDR3 coding sequence is TGCAGTGCCTACGGGGACAGAGAATGGACTGAAGCTTTCTTT. This translates into CSAYGDREWTEAFF.

By sample fraction, this clonotype is medium-sized. V and J are TRBV7-9 and TRBJ2-1; D is ambiguous. This CDR3 spans 12 amino acids. Trimming removed 5 bases at V and 8 bases at J, with 10 bases between. Germline CDR1 is SEHNR and CDR2 is FQNEAQ (reference sequence). CDR3 protein: CASSPLYYEQFF. The CDR3 DNA reads as TGTGCCAGCAGCCCCCTATATTATGAGCAGTTCTTC.

By proportion, this clonotype is medium-sized. This sequence joins TRBV27 and TRBJ1-5; 7 bases line up with TRBD1. V lost 2 bases and J lost 5; bases outside the gene matches: 9. CDR3 length: 16 amino acids. Germline-derived CDR1 and CDR2 are MNHEY and SMNVEV (reference sequence). The CDR3 coding sequence is TGTGCCAGCAGTTTAAATTGGGACAGAAAATATCAGCCCCAGCATTTT. Translation: CASSLNWDRKYQPQHF.

This clonotype showed up many times. The chain couples TRBV20-1 to TRBJ1-3; 9 bases are a match to TRBD1. The CDR3 sequence is 15 residues long. The V gene end was trimmed by 6 bases and the J gene end by 0 bases; junction bases not matched to a gene: 6. Germline-derived CDR1 and CDR2 are DFQATT and SNEGSKA (reference sequence). The CDR3 DNA is TGCAGTGCCGGTGGGACAGGGCTCTCTGGAAACACCATATATTTT. It encodes CSAGGTGLSGNTIYF.

This clonotype counts as medium-sized. V is TRBV12-3 or TRBV12-4 and J is TRBJ1-5, with 8 bases that match TRBD1. The CDR3 is 15 amino acids. The V segment lost 4 bases and the J segment 0 bases; nucleotides outside the gene matches: 2. CDR3 sequence reads: CASSWTGFSNQPQHF. For the CDR3, the DNA is TGTGCCAGCAGTTGGACAGGGTTTAGCAATCAGCCCCAGCATTTT.

By share, this clonotype counts as medium-sized (0.01 to 0.1%). The chain joins TRBV4-1 to TRBJ1-1; D is unresolved. CDR3 length equals 17 residues. Germline-derived CDR1 and CDR2 are MGHRA and YSYEKL. Trimming left V 1 base short and J 0 bases short, with 15 bases between. The CDR3 region is CASSQGRRTSMNTEAFF. The CDR3 DNA reads TGCGCCAGCAGCCAAGGACGGAGGACCTCAATGAACACTGAAGCTTTCTTT.

This clonotype ranks as medium-sized. The chain joins TRBV2 to TRBJ1-1; a weak D match, TRBD1 (6 bases). The V gene's germline CDR1 is SNHLY and CDR2 FYNNEI. With 7 bases removed from V and 6 bases from J, the gap between germline ends came to 15 bases. The CDR3 loop spans 13 amino acids. The CDR3 DNA reads as TGTGCCAGCACCCTCACAGGGCTCCCTGAAGCTTTCTTT. Its protein is CASTLTGLPEAFF.

This clonotype was recorded at least ten times. V gene TRBV7-2 combines with J gene TRBJ1-5, with TRBD1 matching 10 bases. The junction had 4 bases not matched to a gene; V was cut back by 1 base and J by 4 bases. Germline CDR1 is SGHTA and CDR2 is FQGNSA. There are 16 residues in the CDR3. The chain's CDR3 is CASSLVGQGRNQPQHF. The CDR3 nucleotides read TGTGCCAGCAGCTTAGTGGGACAGGGGAGGAATCAGCCCCAGCATTTT.

This clonotype was counted at least ten times. The V gene is TRBV5-1, the J gene TRBJ1-1, with 7 bases identical to TRBD1. Germline CDR1 reads SGHRS; CDR2 reads YFSETQ. The CDR3 is made up of 15 amino acids. V shed 4 bases and J 6 bases; nucleotides not matched to a gene: 12. CDR3 DNA sequence: TGCGCCAGCAGCCCGGGAGGGGGCTCGAGGGCTGAAGCTTTCTTT. It translates to CASSPGGGSRAEAFF.

By frequency in the sample, this clonotype is medium-sized. This chain joins TRBV10-1 and TRBJ2-3; D is possibly TRBD1 (6 bases). Looked up from germline, CDR1 is WNHNN and CDR2 is SYGVQD (reference sequence). There are 13 residues in the CDR3. V lost 4 bases, J lost 3 bases, and 8 bases lay in between. CDR3: CASSVQGTDTQYF. The CDR3 DNA reads TGCGCCAGCAGTGTTCAGGGGACAGATACGCAGTATTTT.

This clonotype appeared many times. The V gene is TRBV5-1, the J gene TRBJ1-1; D gene uncertain. This CDR3 contains 14 residues. V dropped 3 bases and J dropped 2 bases, with 11 bases sitting between them. Germline V gene sequence: CDR1 SGHRS, CDR2 YFSETQ. Here the CDR3 DNA reads TGCGCCAGCAGCTCCGGCGCGGTTAACACTGAAGCTTTCTTT. This gives the protein CASSSGAVNTEAFF.

By its share, this clonotype is medium-sized. This chain links TRBV6-5 with TRBJ2-4; D is perhaps TRBD1 or TRBD2 (5 bases each). Germline CDR1 is MNHEY and CDR2 is SVGAGI. This CDR3 has 16 residues. Trimming left V 6 bases short and J 5 bases short, with 20 bases between. CDR3 sequence: CASSLTNEGPENIQYF. CDR3 bases: TGTGCCAGCAGCTTGACAAACGAGGGACCAGAAAACATTCAGTACTTC.

This clonotype is medium-sized (0.01 to 0.1%) by share. CDR3 sequence (DNA): TGTGCCAGCAGTGAAAACAGGGGTAATTATTCACCCCTCCACTTT. Its translation is CASSENRGNYSPLHF. The rearrangement joins TRBV6-5 to TRBJ1-6; 7 bases are a match to TRBD1. With V trimmed by 5 bases and J by 8 bases, 9 bases remained unmatched. The length of the CDR3 is 15 residues. Germline CDR1 MNHEY, CDR2 SVGAGI.

By share, this clonotype counts as medium-sized (0.01 to 0.1%). The chain joins TRBV29-1 to TRBJ2-1, with D unclear. The CDR3 has 11 amino acids. Trimming removed 6 bases at V and 5 bases at J, with 8 bases between. Germline CDR1 is SQVTM and CDR2 is ANQGSEA. The CDR3 DNA is TGCAGCGTAACAGCCGACAATGAGCAGTTCTTC. It yields the protein CSVTADNEQFF.

This clonotype is judged medium-sized. V and J are TRBV12-3 or TRBV12-4 and TRBJ2-1; 9 bases align to TRBD2. Trimming at V came to 5 bases and at J to 6 bases, leaving 11 bases not matched to a gene. The CDR3 is 16 amino acids. The DNA of the CDR3 is TGTGCCAGCAGTCCCGGTGGGCGGGGGGGACTCAATGAGCAGTTCTTC. Residues: CASSPGGRGGLNEQFF.

Sample share makes this clonotype medium-sized. The V call is TRBV24-1, the J call TRBJ1-1; 9 nucleotides align to TRBD1. The CDR3 runs 14 residues. Germline V gene lookup returns CDR1 KGHDR and CDR2 SFDVKD. V lost 7 bases and J lost 1; bases outside the gene matches: 3. The CDR3 protein is CATRGGQGNTEAFF. In nucleotides, the CDR3 is TGTGCCACCAGAGGGGGACAGGGGAACACTGAAGCTTTCTTT.

The chain joins TRBV6-5 to TRBJ2-1; perhaps TRBD2 as D (7 bases). CDR3 length: 16 amino acids. In germline, CDR1 is MNHEY, CDR2 SVGAGI. Trimming removed 4 bases from V and 6 bases from J, with 19 bases in between. The CDR3, as DNA: TGTGCCAGCAGTTCTTGGGGGGGGGCCGGGTCCAATGAGCAGTTCTTC. This sequence encodes CASSSWGGAGSNEQFF.

This rearrangement joins TRBV6-5 to TRBJ2-1; the D gene is possibly TRBD2 (5 bases). The CDR3 totals 14 residues. The germline V and J ends were trimmed by 8 bases and 0 bases, with 11 bases remaining between them. Per the germline V gene, CDR1 is MNHEY and CDR2 is SVGAGI. The chain's CDR3 is CASFGGSSYNEQFF. CDR3 sequence (DNA): TGTGCCAGCTTTGGAGGTAGCTCCTACAATGAGCAGTTCTTC.

This clonotype has a handful of counts. The chain combines TRBV3-1 with TRBJ2-1; 10 bases match TRBD2. V was pared by 1 base and J by 12 bases, with 3 bases of the junction left unmatched. The CDR3 consists of 13 residues. The germline CDR1 and CDR2 sequences are LGHDT and YNNKEL (reference sequence). The CDR3 loop is CASSQGLAGVQFF. The CDR3 nucleotides are TGTGCCAGCAGCCAAGGCCTAGCGGGGGTGCAGTTCTTC.